The rows below give T cell receptor beta chains drawn from one sample of a study of HIV-infected patients and healthy controls. In TCRdb, the 5' RACE reads were re-called with MiXCR into one record per CDR3 protein. The sample includes thousands of distinct CDR3 sequences, about a tenth of them seen just once. The sequencing used blood, collected before antiretroviral therapy. The receptor set was obtained from an adult with HIV infection. Each CDR3 is given with its conserved first and last residue. A D gene is named only where the DNA matches it firmly. For some rows the clone size is stated as once, few or many, or as a class when expanded; others skip it.

cdr3_aa cdr3_nt j_call d_call v_call clone_size
CASSVEAGPYNEQFF TGTGCCAGCAGCGTAGAGGCGGGACCCTACAATGAGCAGTTCTTC TRBJ2-1 . TRBV9 medium-sized
CSARVRSIPGRHIEYEQYF TGCAGTGCTAGAGTAAGAAGTATTCCAGGGCGTCACATCGAGTACGAGCAGTACTTC TRBJ2-7 . TRBV20-1 medium-sized
CASSFRGQSYEQYF TGTGCCAGCAGTTTCCGGGGGCAGTCCTACGAGCAGTACTTC TRBJ2-7 . TRBV12-3/TRBV12-4 many
CASSLSPFYEQYF TGTGCCAGCAGCCTTTCCCCTTTCTACGAGCAGTACTTC TRBJ2-7 . TRBV3-1 medium-sized
CASSPLSGGKMTDTQYF TGTGCCAGCAGCCCTCTGAGCGGGGGGAAGATGACAGATACGCAGTATTTT TRBJ2-3 TRBD2 TRBV7-3 .
CSASTDTETQYF TGCAGTGCTAGCACTGACACGGAGACCCAGTACTTC TRBJ2-5 . TRBV20-1 .
CASSLGAGGLNTEAFF TGTGCCAGCAGTTTGGGGGCAGGGGGCTTAAACACTGAAGCTTTCTTT TRBJ1-1 TRBD1 TRBV6-6 many
CASSPGLGERTDTQYF TGTGCCAGCTCACCGGGACTGGGGGAGCGGACAGATACGCAGTATTTT TRBJ2-3 . TRBV18 many
CASVLGNTEAFF TGTGCCAGCGTGTTAGGGAACACTGAAGCTTTCTTT TRBJ1-1 . TRBV28 many
CSAQGGPSTDTQYF TGCAGCGCACAGGGGGGGCCTAGCACAGATACGCAGTATTTT TRBJ2-3 . TRBV20-1 medium-sized